The following is a TCR beta chain sequence with its context. Its antigen is currently unknown. The V end was cut by 0 bases, the J end by 13 bases, with 16 bases between. The CDR3 runs 14 residues. Germline V lookup: CDR1 SGHRS, CDR2 YFSETQ. The sample belongs to a study of cytomegalovirus exposure and HLA in healthy donors. General study points: Most TCRs appeared rarely, but some public TCRs recurred in many donors. The study labeled 150 to 200 TCR beta chains cytomegalovirus-associated.

The PCR employed 60 Vbeta primers together with 13 Jbeta primers. The data were produced by immunoSEQ multiplex PCR, yet TCRdb's version contains in-frame clones alone and is incomplete. The profile shows 75,000 to 90,000 clones, 70% to 80% of them singletons. This TCR was recovered from a young man in good health and CMV-seropositive. Sequenced: PBMCs. This rearrangement joins TRBV5-1 to TRBJ1-4; a possible D gene is TRBD1 (6 bases). The CDR3 DNA reads as TGCGCCAGCAGCTTGGGACAGGACGCCACAGGACTGTTTTTT. Residues: CASSLGQDATGLFF.